Listed here are 20 T cell receptor beta chains from one sample, sequenced in a study of blood T cells in healthy people across ages. Then a second PCR, running roughly 7 to 11 cycles, was carried out with a sample-barcoded 5' primer and a J-beta primer mix. TCRdb re-called the 5' RACE reads with MiXCR, one entry per CDR3 protein. The profile shows around 1,000,000 distinct CDR3 sequences, roughly 24% of them singletons. Separately, the same data were catalogued under a study of T cells of mothers and their children.

The sequencing input was blood. The receptors stem from a girl aged 2-10 years in good health.

This clonotype was counted only a few times. V and J are TRBV29-1 and TRBJ1-2; 8 bases agree with TRBD1. J was trimmed by 3 bases and V by 7 bases; bases with no gene match: 1. CDR3 length: 11 amino acids. Germline CDR1 SQVTM, CDR2 ANQGSEA. In nucleotides, the CDR3 is TGCAGCGCGGACAGGGACTATGGCTACACCTTC. It encodes CSADRDYGYTF. Combining the CDR3 with reference TRBV29-1 and TRBJ1-2 gives the whole variable domain SAVISQKPSRDICQRGTSLTIQCQVDSQVTMMFWYRQQPGQSLTLIATANQGSEATYESGFVIDKFPISRPNLTFSTLTVSNMSPEDSSIYLCSADRDYGYTFGSGTRLTVV.

The sample holds a few counts of this clonotype. This chain uses TRBV7-6 with TRBJ1-5, with TRBD1 identical over 11 bases. Germline CDR1 reads SGHVS; CDR2 reads FNYEAQ. CDR3 size: 19 residues. With V trimmed by 5 bases and J by 0 bases, 12 bases remained unmatched. In nucleotides, the CDR3 is TGTGCCAGCAGCCAGACTCCGGGACAGGGGGGATATAGCAATCAGCCCCAGCATTTT. Translating gives CASSQTPGQGGYSNQPQHF.

The sample holds a few counts of this clonotype. The J gene is TRBJ2-5, the V gene TRBV7-9; D uncertain. Germline V gene sequence: CDR1 SEHNR, CDR2 FQNEAQ (reference sequence). V lost 5 bases, J lost 6 bases, and 22 bases lay in between. The CDR3 totals 16 residues. The CDR3 DNA sequence: TGTGCCAGCAGCGCGCCAGGTGTCAGACGAGGAAAGACCCAGTACTTC. Amino acids: CASSAPGVRRGKTQYF. The full variable domain, completed using reference TRBV7-9 and TRBJ2-5, is DTGVSQNPRHKITKRGQNVTFRCDPISEHNRLYWYRQTLGQGPEFLTYFQNEAQLEKSRLLSDRFSAERPKGSFSTLEIQRTEQGDSAMYLCASSAPGVRRGKTQYFGPGTRLLVL.

This clonotype has more than one count but fewer than ten. This chain joins TRBV29-1 and TRBJ2-5; no clear D. This CDR3 is built from 12 residues. The germline V gene has CDR1 SQVTM and CDR2 ANQGSEA. Trimming cost V 4 bases and J 4 bases, with 10 bases left between them. CDR3 coding DNA: TGCAGCGTTGTATCACAAGGAGAGACCCAGTACTTC. Its translation is CSVVSQGETQYF.

The CDR3 coding sequence is TGTGCCAGCAGTACTCAGGTTAACTATGGCTACACCTTC. Translation gives CASSTQVNYGYTF. V usage is TRBV28 and J usage is TRBJ1-2; D ambiguous. The germline V gene encodes CDR1 MDHEN and CDR2 SYDVKM. The CDR3 contains 13 residues. V was pared by 5 bases and J by 1 base, with 8 bases between.

The chain has TRBV11-1 and TRBJ1-2; TRBD1 agrees at 9 bases. The CDR3 runs to 15 residues. CDR1 is SGHAT and CDR2 is FQDESV in the germline V gene (reference sequence). The V segment lost 5 bases and the J segment 6 bases; nucleotides outside the gene matches: 10. For the CDR3, the DNA is TGTGCCAGCAGCCCGCGCTTCCGGACAGGGGATGGCTACACCTTC. The encoded protein is CASSPRFRTGDGYTF.

This clonotype was counted a few times. This chain joins TRBV29-1 and TRBJ2-1; 8 positions match TRBD2. Germline V CDR1 and CDR2: SQVTM, ANQGSEA. CDR3 length: 12 amino acids. The J segment lost 14 bases and the V segment lost 7 bases, leaving 13 bases of the junction unmatched. Here the CDR3 reads CSAPTGLESKFF. For the CDR3, the DNA is TGCAGCGCCCCGACGGGACTAGAGTCAAAGTTCTTC.

In this sample, this clonotype turned up once. This chain links TRBV3-1 with TRBJ2-7; D ambiguous. This CDR3 region has 15 residues. CDR1 and CDR2 from the germline V gene are LGHDT and YNNKEL (reference sequence). V shed 0 bases and J shed 2 bases, with 11 bases lying between them. The CDR3 region is CASSQDYAETYEQYF. The DNA of the CDR3 is TGTGCCAGCAGCCAAGATTATGCCGAAACCTACGAGCAGTACTTC.

The V gene is TRBV4-1, the J gene TRBJ2-5; D unclear. The CDR3 contains 13 residues. Germline V gene lookup returns CDR1 MGHRA and CDR2 YSYEKL. Trimming removed 4 bases at V and 3 bases at J, with 9 bases between. CDR3 protein: CASSPNSKETQYF. The CDR3, as DNA: TGCGCCAGCAGCCCGAACTCCAAAGAGACCCAGTACTTC.

The chain joins TRBV12-3 or TRBV12-4 to TRBJ2-5; the match to TRBD1 covers 7 bases. The better agreement between TRBJ2-7 and the DNA end casts doubt on the J call. CDR3 size: 14 residues. The CDR3 DNA reads as TGTGCCAGCAGTCCCAGGGACAGCCTAGTCGAGCAGTACTTC. This encodes CASSPRDSLVEQYF.

This chain links TRBV29-1 with TRBJ2-1, with D maybe TRBD1 (6 bases). V was cut by 3 bases and J by 1 base, with 13 bases left in between. Germline values: CDR1 SQVTM, CDR2 ANQGSEA. The CDR3 covers 15 residues. The CDR3 bases are TGCAGCGTTGAGGGGGCCCACCGGTCCTACAATGAGCAGTTCTTC. Residues: CSVEGAHRSYNEQFF.

The rearrangement links TRBV7-3 to TRBJ2-1; D possibly corresponds to TRBD2 (6 bases). The CDR3 loop spans 15 amino acids. Trimming left V 4 bases short and J 7 bases short, with 17 bases between. Germline assignment: CDR1 SGHTA and CDR2 FQGTGA. In DNA form, the CDR3 reads TGTGCCAGCAGCTCGTATACCGGGAGCACGAATGAGCAGTTCTTC. It translates to CASSSYTGSTNEQFF.

V and J are TRBV6-1 and TRBJ1-2, with 7 bases aligning to TRBD1. CDR3 length: 14 residues. With 3 bases clipped from V and 8 bases from J, the junction kept 9 bases outside the gene matches. Germline CDR1 reads MNHNS; CDR2 reads SASEGT. The CDR3 DNA follows: TGTGCCAGCAGTGATGGACAGGACGGGGGGGGCTACACCTTC. Encoded protein: CASSDGQDGGGYTF.

This chain uses TRBV7-9 with TRBJ2-7; D is ambiguous. This CDR3 contains 13 residues. V lost 4 bases and J lost 2, with 9 bases in between. Germline CDR1 and CDR2: SEHNR and FQNEAQ (reference sequence). CDR3 sequence (DNA): TGTGCCAGCAGCTCTGGAGATCCCTACGAGCAGTACTTC. It codes for CASSSGDPYEQYF.

This clonotype was recorded a few times. This chain connects TRBV20-1 to TRBJ1-3; no clear D gene. Germline loops: CDR1 DFQATT, CDR2 SNEGSKA (reference sequence). This CDR3 region has 13 residues. Trimming took 3 bases from V and 7 from J, leaving 13 bases between them. The CDR3 nucleotides read TGCAGTGCTAGGAACGGGGTTGTCAACACCATATATTTT. Protein: CSARNGVVNTIYF.

This sequence joins TRBV6-5 and TRBJ2-5; 8 nucleotides line up with TRBD2. This CDR3 region has 15 residues. V lost 4 bases and J lost 0; bases outside the gene matches: 4. The germline gives CDR1 MNHEY, CDR2 SVGAGI. The CDR3 nucleotides read TGTGCCAGCAGTTTAGCGGGGAGAAACCAAGAGACCCAGTACTTC. This translates into CASSLAGRNQETQYF.

The V call is TRBV29-1, the J call TRBJ2-1, with D unclear. V was shortened by 5 bases and J by 0 bases, with 23 bases between the two germline ends. Germline CDR1 SQVTM, CDR2 ANQGSEA. The CDR3 contains 18 residues. The CDR3 DNA reads TGCAGCGTTTTCGCGCTCGGCTGGGATGGTCTCTCCTACAATGAGCAGTTCTTC. This translates into CSVFALGWDGLSYNEQFF.

The V gene is TRBV5-1, the J gene TRBJ2-5; a weak D match, TRBD2 (6 bases). The germline V and J ends were trimmed by 2 bases and 2 bases, with 10 bases remaining between them. Germline CDR1 is SGHRS and CDR2 is YFSETQ. This CDR3 comprises 14 residues. The CDR3 loop reads CASSLMAGQETQYF. CDR3 sequence (DNA): TGCGCCAGCAGCTTAATGGCGGGACAAGAGACCCAGTACTTC.

V is TRBV28 and J is TRBJ2-1, with 8 bases that match TRBD1. The J call is in doubt because the DNA end fits TRBJ2-5 better. The CDR3 loop spans 17 amino acids. Per germline, CDR1 MDHEN and CDR2 SYDVKM. The CDR3 loop reads CASRGIFGQGPKETQYF. The CDR3 region has the DNA TGTGCCAGCAGGGGGATCTTCGGACAGGGTCCAAAGGAGACCCAGTACTTC.

This sequence joins TRBV20-1 and TRBJ1-5; possible D gene TRBD1, 6 bases. Germline CDR1 and CDR2: DFQATT and SNEGSKA (reference sequence). The V end lost 0 bases, the J end lost 5 bases, and 11 bases lay between the germline ends. The CDR3 covers 14 residues. The CDR3: CSARDPRGDQPQHF. CDR3 sequence (DNA): TGCAGTGCTAGAGATCCCAGGGGTGATCAGCCCCAGCATTTT.